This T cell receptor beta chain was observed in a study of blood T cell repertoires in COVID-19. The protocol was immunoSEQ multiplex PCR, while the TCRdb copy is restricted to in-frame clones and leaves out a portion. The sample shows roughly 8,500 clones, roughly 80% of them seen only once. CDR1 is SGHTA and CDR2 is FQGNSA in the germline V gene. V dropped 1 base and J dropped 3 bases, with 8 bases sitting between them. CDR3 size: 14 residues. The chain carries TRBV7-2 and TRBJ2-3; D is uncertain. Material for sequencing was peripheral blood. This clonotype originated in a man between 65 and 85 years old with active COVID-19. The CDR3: CASSLDVSTDTQYF. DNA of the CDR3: TGTGCCAGCAGCTTAGATGTGTCGACAGATACGCAGTATTTT.